This is a list of T cell receptor beta chains from one sample in a study of CXCR3-negative and CXCR3-positive naive CD8 T cells. TCRdb re-called the 5' RACE reads and catalogs CDR3 proteins one per entry, DNA excluded. The sample table sets out 6,000 to 8,500 distinct CDR3 sequences. The specimen was naive CXCR3+ CD8+ T cells from blood. These receptor sequences come from a human donor in good health. Some clones in this sample may be carry-over from other donors' samples. CDR3s include the opening cysteine and the closing phenylalanine or tryptophan. Only some rows state a clone size, as once, few, many or a class for expanded clones.

TRBV28	.	15	TRBJ2-1	CASSLGTGVLDEQFF
TRBV7-9	medium-sized	16	TRBJ2-1	CASSGYGGSGNNEQFF
TRBV7-2	.	13	TRBJ2-1	CASSLTSHNEQFF
TRBV29-1	medium-sized	15	TRBJ1-2	CSVEDDAGANYGYTF
TRBV7-9	medium-sized	13	TRBJ2-3	CASSQPGSDTQYF
TRBV20-1	medium-sized	16	TRBJ2-6	CSARPLLSSGANVLTF
TRBV7-2	.	15	TRBJ2-7	CASSLLTGSAYEQYF
TRBV21-1	medium-sized	19	TRBJ2-7	CASSRIVQEGSGSLYEQYF
TRBV11-2	.	13	TRBJ2-7	CASSRDRDYEQYF
TRBV13	.	15	TRBJ2-1	CASSRGLAEHNEQFF
TRBV10-3	.	13	TRBJ1-2	CAISESTAYGYTF
TRBV5-1	medium-sized	16	TRBJ1-1	CASSSEGGQGPTEAFF
TRBV29-1	medium-sized	14	TRBJ1-4	CSVEEARGHEKLFF
TRBV20-1	.	11	TRBJ2-7	CSATTAYEQYF
TRBV29-1	.	14	TRBJ1-3	CSAWIGGSGNTIYF
TRBV2	.	11	TRBJ2-1	CASIVSGEQFF
TRBV15	.	16	TRBJ2-5	CATSRDPQDGQETQYF
TRBV7-8	.	11	TRBJ2-1	CASSFAGEQFF
TRBV14	.	16	TRBJ2-1	CASSQRSGSAYNEQFF
TRBV7-8	medium-sized	11	TRBJ2-7	CASDRAGEQYF